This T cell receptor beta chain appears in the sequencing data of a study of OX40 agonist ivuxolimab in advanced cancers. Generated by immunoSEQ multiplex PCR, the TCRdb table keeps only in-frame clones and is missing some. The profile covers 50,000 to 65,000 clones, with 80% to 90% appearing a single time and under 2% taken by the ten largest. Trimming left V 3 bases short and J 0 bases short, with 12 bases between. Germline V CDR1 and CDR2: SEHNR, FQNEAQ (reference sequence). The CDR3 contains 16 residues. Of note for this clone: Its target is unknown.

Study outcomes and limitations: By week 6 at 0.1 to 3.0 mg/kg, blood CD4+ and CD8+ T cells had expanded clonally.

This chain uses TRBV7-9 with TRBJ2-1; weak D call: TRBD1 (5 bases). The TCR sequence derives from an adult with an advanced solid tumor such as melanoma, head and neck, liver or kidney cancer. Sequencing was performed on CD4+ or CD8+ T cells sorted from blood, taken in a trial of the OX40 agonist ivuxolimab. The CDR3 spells CASSLGRIVSYNEQFF. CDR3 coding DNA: TGTGCCAGCAGCTTGGGGCGAATCGTCTCCTACAATGAGCAGTTCTTC.